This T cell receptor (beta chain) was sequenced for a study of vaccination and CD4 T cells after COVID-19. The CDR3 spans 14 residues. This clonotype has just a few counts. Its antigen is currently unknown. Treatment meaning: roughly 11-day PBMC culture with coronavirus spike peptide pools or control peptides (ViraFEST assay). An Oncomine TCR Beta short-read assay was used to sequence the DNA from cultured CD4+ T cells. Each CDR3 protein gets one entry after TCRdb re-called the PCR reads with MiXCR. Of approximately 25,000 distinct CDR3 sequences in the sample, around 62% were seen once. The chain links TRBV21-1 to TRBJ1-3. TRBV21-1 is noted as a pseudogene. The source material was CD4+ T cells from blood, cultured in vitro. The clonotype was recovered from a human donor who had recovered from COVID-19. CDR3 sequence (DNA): TGTGCCAGCAGCAAGGGTGGAGGGAGGAACACCATATATTTT. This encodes CASSKGGGRNTIYF.